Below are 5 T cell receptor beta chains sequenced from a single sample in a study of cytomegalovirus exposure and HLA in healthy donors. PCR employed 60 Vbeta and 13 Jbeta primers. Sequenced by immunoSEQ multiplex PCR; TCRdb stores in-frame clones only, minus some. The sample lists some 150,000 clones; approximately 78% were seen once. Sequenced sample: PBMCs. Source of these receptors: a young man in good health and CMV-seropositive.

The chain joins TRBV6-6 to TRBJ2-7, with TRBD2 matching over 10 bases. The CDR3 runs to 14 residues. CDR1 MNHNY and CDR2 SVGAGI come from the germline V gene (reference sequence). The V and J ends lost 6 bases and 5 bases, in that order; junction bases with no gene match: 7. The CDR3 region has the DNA TGTGCCAGCAGCCTAGCGGGAGAGGGGCACGAGCAGTACTTC. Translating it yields CASSLAGEGHEQYF.

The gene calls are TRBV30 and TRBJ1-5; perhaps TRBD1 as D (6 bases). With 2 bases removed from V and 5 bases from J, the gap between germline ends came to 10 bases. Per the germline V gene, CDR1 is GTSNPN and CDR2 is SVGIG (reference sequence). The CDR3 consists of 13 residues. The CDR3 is CAWSFNRDQPQHF. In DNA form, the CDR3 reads TGTGCCTGGAGTTTTAACAGGGATCAGCCCCAGCATTTT.

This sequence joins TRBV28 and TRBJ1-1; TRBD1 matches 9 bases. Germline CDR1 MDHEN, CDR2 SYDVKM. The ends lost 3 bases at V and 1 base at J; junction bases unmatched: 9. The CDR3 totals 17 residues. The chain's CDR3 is CASSLSTDRGPNTEAFF. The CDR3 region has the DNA TGTGCCAGCAGTTTGAGCACGGACAGGGGCCCGAACACTGAAGCTTTCTTT.

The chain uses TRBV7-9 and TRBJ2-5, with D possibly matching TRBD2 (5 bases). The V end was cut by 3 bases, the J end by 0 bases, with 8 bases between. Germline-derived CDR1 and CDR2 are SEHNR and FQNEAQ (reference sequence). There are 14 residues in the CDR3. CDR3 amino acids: CASSFGGYQETQYF. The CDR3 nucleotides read TGTGCCAGCAGCTTTGGCGGGTACCAAGAGACCCAGTACTTC.

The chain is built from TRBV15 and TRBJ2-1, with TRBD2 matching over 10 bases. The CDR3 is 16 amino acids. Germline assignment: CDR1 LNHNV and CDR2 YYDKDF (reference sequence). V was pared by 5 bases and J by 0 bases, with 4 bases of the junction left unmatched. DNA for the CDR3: TGTGCCACCAGCGTAAGACTAGCGGGCTCCTACAATGAGCAGTTCTTC. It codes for CATSVRLAGSYNEQFF.